The rows below give T cell receptor beta chains drawn from one sample of a study of CD8 T cells in ankylosing spondylitis. A single record per CDR3 protein comes from TCRdb applying MiXCR to the 5' RACE reads. The data contain roughly 100,000 distinct CDR3 sequences, about 8.6% of them seen just once; the ten biggest clones take up nearly 10%. Source material: blood, either unsorted or a sorted T cell fraction (not recorded which). All receptors come from a male donor with ankylosing spondylitis or in good health (not recorded which). The CDR3 runs from the conserved cysteine through the conserved F or W. The order of the fields is V gene, J gene, clone size, D gene, CDR3 protein, CDR3 DNA. D genes are given only for firm matches. Clone size is given for some rows only: seen once, a few or many times, or a class if the clone is expanded.

V: TRBV5-1
J: TRBJ2-2
size: many
D: TRBD1
CDR3: CASSSSGTGTTGELFF
DNA: TGCGCCAGCAGCTCCTCCGGGACAGGGACCACCGGGGAGCTGTTTTTT

V: TRBV11-3
J: TRBJ2-3
size: many
D: .
CDR3: CASSSEGAIVRSFGDTQYF
DNA: TGTGCCAGCAGCTCCGAAGGGGCTATCGTAAGATCGTTCGGAGATACGCAGTATTTT

V: TRBV4-1
J: TRBJ2-3
size: many
D: TRBD2
CDR3: CASSQRTSGGMDTDTQYF
DNA: TGCGCCAGCAGCCAGAGGACTAGCGGGGGAATGGACACAGATACGCAGTATTTT

V: TRBV6-5
J: TRBJ1-1
size: many
D: .
CDR3: CASSYSARGSLEAFF
DNA: TGTGCCAGCAGTTACTCGGCACGGGGATCCCTTGAAGCTTTCTTT

V: TRBV18
J: TRBJ2-2
size: .
D: .
CDR3: CASSPLLMDSNTGELFF
DNA: TGTGCCAGCTCACCTCTCTTAATGGACAGCAACACCGGGGAGCTGTTTTTT

V: TRBV9
J: TRBJ2-3
size: many
D: .
CDR3: CASTKAGPRDTQYF
DNA: TGTGCCAGCACTAAAGCGGGTCCACGAGATACGCAGTATTTT

V: TRBV4-3
J: TRBJ2-2
size: many
D: TRBD2
CDR3: CASSQDGRETTGELFF
DNA: TGCGCCAGCAGCCAAGATGGGAGGGAGACCACCGGGGAGCTGTTTTTT

V: TRBV11-3
J: TRBJ2-1
size: .
D: TRBD2
CDR3: CASSLWGGNEQFF
DNA: TGTGCCAGCAGCTTATGGGGAGGGAATGAGCAGTTCTTC

V: TRBV7-8
J: TRBJ2-5
size: many
D: TRBD2
CDR3: CASSLVWGGKGETQYF
DNA: TGTGCCAGCAGCTTAGTTTGGGGGGGAAAGGGAGAGACCCAGTACTTC

V: TRBV25-1
J: TRBJ1-1
size: many
D: .
CDR3: CASNRDTEAFF
DNA: TGTGCCAGCAACAGGGACACTGAAGCTTTCTTT

V: TRBV7-8
J: TRBJ2-1
size: many
D: TRBD2
CDR3: CASSDTSGGSYNEQFF
DNA: TGTGCCAGCAGCGATACTAGCGGGGGATCCTACAATGAGCAGTTCTTC

V: TRBV15
J: TRBJ2-1
size: few
D: .
CDR3: CATSRGSGERPLPGNEQFF
DNA: TGTGCCACCAGCAGAGGTTCCGGAGAGCGGCCCCTTCCAGGGAATGAGCAGTTCTTC

V: TRBV4-1
J: TRBJ2-7
size: .
D: .
CDR3: CASNQGNEQYF
DNA: TGCGCCAGCAACCAAGGCAACGAGCAGTACTTC

V: TRBV7-9
J: TRBJ2-7
size: few
D: .
CDR3: CASSFPKHGQPPYEQYF
DNA: TGTGCCAGCAGCTTCCCGAAACACGGACAGCCCCCCTACGAGCAGTACTTC

V: TRBV11-2
J: TRBJ2-5
size: .
D: TRBD2
CDR3: CASSRVGSGGPRGETQYF
DNA: TGTGCCAGCAGCCGCGTCGGTAGCGGGGGACCCCGAGGAGAGACCCAGTACTTC

V: TRBV11-2
J: TRBJ2-2
size: few
D: TRBD2
CDR3: CASSSRTSGGANTGELFF
DNA: TGTGCCAGCAGCTCCAGGACTAGCGGGGGCGCGAACACCGGGGAGCTGTTTTTT

V: TRBV20-1
J: TRBJ2-4
size: many
D: .
CDR3: CSARERTGLAKNIQYF
DNA: TGCAGTGCTAGAGAGCGGACTGGACTAGCCAAAAACATTCAGTACTTC

V: TRBV6-1
J: TRBJ2-1
size: many
D: TRBD1
CDR3: CASGNRGLTNEQFF
DNA: TGTGCCAGCGGTAATAGGGGGCTGACCAATGAGCAGTTCTTC

V: TRBV7-9
J: TRBJ2-7
size: .
D: .
CDR3: CASSFPSYHEQYF
DNA: TGTGCCAGCAGCTTTCCCAGCTACCACGAGCAGTACTTC

V: TRBV12-3/TRBV12-4
J: TRBJ1-1
size: many
D: .
CDR3: CASSLGLYRDRNTEAFF
DNA: TGTGCCAGCAGTTTGGGCCTCTACCGGGACCGTAACACTGAAGCTTTCTTT

V: TRBV29-1
J: TRBJ1-5
size: many
D: .
CDR3: CSVSFLDKNQPQHF
DNA: TGCAGCGTTTCTTTTCTGGACAAAAATCAGCCCCAGCATTTT

V: TRBV12-3/TRBV12-4
J: TRBJ2-7
size: .
D: .
CDR3: CASSLVQNVQYF
DNA: TGTGCCAGCAGTTTAGTTCAAAACGTGCAGTACTTC

V: TRBV20-1
J: TRBJ2-4
size: many
D: TRBD2
CDR3: CSARLAEKNIQYF
DNA: TGCAGTGCTAGACTAGCGGAGAAAAACATTCAGTACTTC

V: TRBV6-2/TRBV6-3
J: TRBJ1-2
size: few
D: .
CDR3: CASTRWGASFANYGYTF
DNA: TGTGCCAGCACCCGCTGGGGCGCCTCCTTCGCTAACTATGGCTACACCTTC

V: TRBV20-1
J: TRBJ1-3
size: many
D: .
CDR3: CSARGDAGAFSGNTIYF
DNA: TGCAGTGCTAGAGGTGATGCGGGGGCCTTCTCTGGAAACACCATATATTTT

V: TRBV9
J: TRBJ1-5
size: many
D: .
CDR3: CASSAGGGQPQHF
DNA: TGTGCCAGCAGCGCCGGGGGCGGTCAGCCCCAGCATTTT

V: TRBV29-1
J: TRBJ2-7
size: many
D: .
CDR3: CSVAATSGTYEQYF
DNA: TGCAGCGTTGCCGCTACTAGTGGGACCTACGAGCAGTACTTC

V: TRBV7-2
J: TRBJ1-2
size: many
D: .
CDR3: CASSSGHNYGYTF
DNA: TGTGCCAGCAGCTCCGGACACAACTATGGCTACACCTTC

V: TRBV7-9
J: TRBJ2-2
size: many
D: .
CDR3: CASETDTGELFF
DNA: TGTGCCAGCGAAACAGACACCGGGGAGCTGTTTTTT

V: TRBV28
J: TRBJ2-5
size: many
D: TRBD2
CDR3: CASQPFLAGGAQYF
DNA: TGTGCCAGCCAACCGTTTTTAGCGGGCGGGGCCCAGTACTTC

V: TRBV20-1
J: TRBJ2-3
size: many
D: TRBD2
CDR3: CSAPRGAGGSTDTQYF
DNA: TGCAGTGCCCCCCGGGGAGCGGGAGGTAGCACAGATACGCAGTATTTT

V: TRBV11-1
J: TRBJ2-3
size: many
D: .
CDR3: CASSLLGLRSSTDTQYF
DNA: TGTGCCAGCAGCTTACTCGGTTTACGTTCTAGCACAGATACGCAGTATTTT

V: TRBV12-3/TRBV12-4
J: TRBJ2-2
size: many
D: .
CDR3: CASSLHRVTGELFF
DNA: TGTGCCAGCAGTCTCCACAGGGTCACCGGGGAGCTGTTTTTT

V: TRBV20-1
J: TRBJ1-1
size: many
D: .
CDR3: CSVLGQTTEAFF
DNA: TGCAGTGTTCTTGGACAGACCACTGAAGCTTTCTTT

V: TRBV28
J: TRBJ2-7
size: many
D: .
CDR3: CASGPRDLQGEQYF
DNA: TGTGCCAGCGGTCCTAGGGACCTACAGGGCGAGCAGTACTTC

V: TRBV19
J: TRBJ1-1
size: .
D: TRBD1
CDR3: CASSIRGRDTEAFF
DNA: TGTGCCAGTAGTATAAGGGGGCGGGACACTGAAGCTTTCTTT

V: TRBV5-1
J: TRBJ2-7
size: many
D: .
CDR3: CASSSIGSYEQYF
DNA: TGCGCCAGCAGCTCCATAGGTTCCTACGAGCAGTACTTC

V: TRBV7-9
J: TRBJ2-2
size: many
D: TRBD2
CDR3: CASSPLAGGGSTGELFF
DNA: TGTGCCAGCAGCCCACTAGCGGGAGGAGGGTCCACCGGGGAGCTGTTTTTT

V: TRBV12-3/TRBV12-4
J: TRBJ2-1
size: many
D: TRBD2
CDR3: CASCLGGSSYNEQFF
DNA: TGTGCCAGTTGCCTAGGCGGGAGCTCCTACAATGAGCAGTTCTTC

V: TRBV5-1
J: TRBJ2-3
size: many
D: TRBD2
CDR3: CASSFSGAGVETDTQYF
DNA: TGCGCCAGCAGCTTTTCCGGGGCGGGAGTTGAAACAGATACGCAGTATTTT

V: TRBV7-6
J: TRBJ1-6
size: few
D: .
CDR3: CASSPLANNNSPLHF
DNA: TGTGCCAGCAGCCCCCTAGCGAACAATAATTCACCCCTCCACTTT

V: TRBV7-2
J: TRBJ2-1
size: once
D: .
CDR3: CASSHGYRDNEQFF
DNA: TGTGCCAGCAGCCATGGCTACAGGGACAATGAGCAGTTCTTC

V: TRBV7-9
J: TRBJ2-3
size: .
D: .
CDR3: CASSTSASGTDTQYF
DNA: TGTGCCAGCAGCACCTCGGCTAGCGGCACAGATACGCAGTATTTT

V: TRBV10-2
J: TRBJ2-5
size: many
D: .
CDR3: CASGGQETQYF
DNA: TGCGCCAGCGGAGGGCAAGAGACCCAGTACTTC

V: TRBV6-6
J: TRBJ2-5
size: many
D: .
CDR3: CASSYSRTGGETQYF
DNA: TGTGCCAGCAGTTACTCCCGGACAGGAGGGGAGACCCAGTACTTC